This T cell receptor (beta chain) stems from a study of post-analysis software for immune sequencing data. Overall study: Relapsing-remitting, secondary progressive and progressive-relapsing courses of multiple sclerosis were included.

TCR beta cDNA libraries included unique molecular identifiers. TCRdb reprocessed the PCR reads via MiXCR and lists one record per CDR3 protein. The sample includes 750,000 to 900,000 distinct CDR3 sequences, under 60% of them seen just once. As for this clonotype: As yet, its antigen is unknown.

Study observations and caveats: Controls significantly exceeded multiple sclerosis patients in normalized Chao1 diversity. Under the F measure, samples that were prepared in one batch clustered strongly together.

Sample: blood. The receptor was derived from a girl aged 5 to 17 with multiple sclerosis.

The CDR3 DNA is TGCGCCAGCACATCCTTCACCGGGACTACCTACGAGCAGTACTTC. Amino acid sequence: CASTSFTGTTYEQYF. The chain joins TRBV5-1 to TRBJ2-7; 7 bases align to TRBD2. V lost 6 bases and J lost 2; bases outside the gene matches: 11. Looked up from germline, CDR1 is SGHRS and CDR2 is YFSETQ. The CDR3 has 15 amino acids.